The subject of this entry is one T cell receptor (beta chain). Its antigen remains unidentified. Investigators sorted each CD8+ T cell subset in triplicate, taking roughly 330,000 cells each time. CD45RO-CCR7+CD27+CD95- characterized naive CD8+ T cells. Via 5' RACE with UMI labels, TRB cDNA libraries were prepared. TCRdb derives one entry per CDR3 protein from the 5' RACE reads, leaving out DNA. This table lists approximately 140,000 distinct CDR3 sequences. The CDR3 totals 14 residues. Germline assignment: CDR1 SGHTA and CDR2 FQGNSA. The data were obtained in a study of CXCR3-negative and CXCR3-positive naive CD8 T cells. Overall study results and limits: CXCR3-negative naive cells had less hydrophobic TRB CDR3s than did CXCR3-positive naive cells. Cryopreserved PBMCs had partly decreased CXCR3 expression; fresh PBMCs were used in most assays. Diversity ran similarly high across both naive subsets but far lower in memory CD8+ cells.

Sequencing input: naive CXCR3+ CD8+ T cells from blood. Subset of the sample: CD45RO-CCR7+CD27+CD95- naive CD8+ T cells expressing CXCR3 (TNR3+). The genes are TRBV7-2 and TRBJ2-7; the TCRdb D gene call, TRBD2, has no DNA to confirm it. The sequence was obtained from a human donor in good health. Some clones in this sample may be carry-over from other donors' samples. The CDR3 is CASSPSMGPYEQYF. The full variable domain, with the rest looked up from reference TRBV7-2 and TRBJ2-7, is GAGVSQSPSNKVTEKGKDVELRCDPISGHTALYWYRQSLGQGLEFLIYFQGNSAPDKSGLPSDRFSAERTGGSVSTLTIQRTQQEDSAVYLCASSPSMGPYEQYFGPGTRLTVT.